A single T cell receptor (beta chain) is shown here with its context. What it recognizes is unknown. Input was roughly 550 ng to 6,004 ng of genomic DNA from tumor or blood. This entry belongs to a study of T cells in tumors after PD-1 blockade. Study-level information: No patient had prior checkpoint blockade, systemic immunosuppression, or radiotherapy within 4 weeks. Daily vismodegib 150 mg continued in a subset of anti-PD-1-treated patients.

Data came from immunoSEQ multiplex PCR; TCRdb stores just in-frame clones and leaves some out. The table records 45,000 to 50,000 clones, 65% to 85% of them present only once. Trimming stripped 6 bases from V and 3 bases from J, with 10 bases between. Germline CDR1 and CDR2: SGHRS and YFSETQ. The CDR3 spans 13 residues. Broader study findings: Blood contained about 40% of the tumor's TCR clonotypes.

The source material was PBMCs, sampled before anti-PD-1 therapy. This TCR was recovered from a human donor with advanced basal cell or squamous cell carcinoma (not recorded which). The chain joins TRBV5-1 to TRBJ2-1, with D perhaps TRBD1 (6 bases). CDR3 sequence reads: CASTWDNYNEQFF. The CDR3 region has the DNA TGCGCCAGCACCTGGGACAACTACAATGAGCAGTTCTTC.